Listed below are T cell receptor beta chains from one sample, sequenced in a study of CD4 T cells in relation to SARS-CoV-2 and coronaviruses. Profiling relied on immunoSEQ multiplex PCR, and the TCRdb table lists in-frame clones only, not all of them. Of about 39,000 clones detected, 77% appear once; the ten largest clones hold about 20%. Their antigens are not known. The sequencing input was memory CD4+ T cells from PBMCs, cultured in vitro. These receptors were obtained from an adult with COVID-19. Each CDR3 is given with its conserved first and last residue. A D gene is named only where the DNA matches it firmly. Clone size is not always given. Where it is, it says once, few, many or a class for expanded clones.

TRBV5-6	few	TRBJ2-7	TRBD2	CASSYGTSGYEQYF	TGTGCCAGCAGCTATGGGACTAGCGGTTACGAGCAGTACTTC
TRBV7-2	.	TRBJ2-4	TRBD2	CASSKPGLAVAKNIQYF	TGTGCCAGCAGCAAACCGGGACTAGCGGTAGCCAAAAACATTCAGTACTTC
TRBV6-4	.	TRBJ2-3	TRBD2	CASSDGTSGTDTQYF	TGTGCCAGCAGTGACGGGACTAGCGGGACAGATACGCAGTATTTT
TRBV7-2	.	TRBJ1-5	.	CASSFKADQPQHF	TGTGCCAGCAGCTTTAAAGCAGACCAGCCCCAGCATTTT
TRBV6-5	.	TRBJ1-2	.	CASSRGEAYGYTF	TGTGCCAGCAGTCGGGGAGAGGCCTATGGCTACACCTTC
TRBV6-5	.	TRBJ2-3	.	CASKNPEATDTQYF	TGTGCCAGCAAAAACCCAGAAGCCACAGATACGCAGTATTTT
TRBV7-9	.	TRBJ2-3	TRBD1	CASSQQGVGDTQYF	TGTGCCAGCAGCCAGCAGGGGGTTGGAGATACGCAGTATTTT
TRBV7-3	.	TRBJ2-2	TRBD2	CASSRTSGGGSTGELFF	TGTGCCAGCAGCCGGACTAGCGGGGGTGGGTCCACCGGGGAGCTGTTTTTT
TRBV25-1	.	TRBJ2-7	TRBD2	CASCSGRAPYEQYF	TGTGCCAGCTGTAGCGGGAGGGCCCCCTACGAGCAGTACTTC
TRBV7-9	.	TRBJ2-6	.	CASSWVRTRSGANVLTF	TGTGCCAGCAGCTGGGTCAGGACCCGGTCTGGGGCCAACGTCCTGACTTTC
TRBV19	.	TRBJ1-5	TRBD1	CASSYRGENQPQHF	TGTGCCAGTAGTTACAGGGGAGAAAATCAGCCCCAGCATTTT
TRBV5-5	.	TRBJ1-5	TRBD1	CASSGQGDSNQPQHF	TGTGCCAGCAGCGGCCAGGGGGATAGCAATCAGCCCCAGCATTTT
TRBV7-2	.	TRBJ1-2	TRBD1	CASSSGQGDYGYTF	TGTGCCAGCAGCTCAGGACAGGGGGACTATGGCTACACCTTC
TRBV30	.	TRBJ2-3	.	CAWSVGGTDTQYF	TGTGCCTGGAGTGTAGGGGGCACAGATACGCAGTATTTT
TRBV3-1/TRBV3-2	few	TRBJ2-7	TRBD1	CASSQDSGGEQYF	TGTGCCAGCAGCCAAGATTCAGGGGGCGAGCAGTACTTC
TRBV6-6	.	TRBJ2-1	.	CASSYGTGEGGRAGNEQFF	TGTGCCAGCAGCTACGGGACAGGGGAGGGCGGGAGGGCCGGGAATGAGCAGTTCTTC
TRBV7-6	.	TRBJ2-1	TRBD2	CASSFLTSGGYNEQFF	TGTGCCAGCAGCTTCCTAACTAGCGGGGGCTACAATGAGCAGTTCTTC
TRBV5-6	.	TRBJ2-1	TRBD2	CASSLGGTSAPYNEQFF	TGTGCCAGCAGCTTGGGGGGGACTAGCGCACCCTACAATGAGCAGTTCTTC
TRBV18	.	TRBJ2-7	.	CASSDSYEQYF	TGTGCCAGCTCAGACTCCTACGAGCAGTACTTC
TRBV5-7	.	TRBJ1-4	.	CASSLGAGLMYEKLFF	TGTGCCAGCAGCTTGGGGGCCGGACTAATGTATGAAAAACTGTTTTTT
TRBV4-2	.	TRBJ2-7	TRBD2	CASSPTTSGSFPEQYF	TGTGCCAGCAGCCCGACCACTAGCGGGAGTTTCCCCGAGCAGTACTTC
TRBV30	.	TRBJ2-2	TRBD2	CAWSRLAGVTGELFF	TGTGCCTGGAGTCGACTAGCGGGAGTCACCGGGGAGCTGTTTTTT
TRBV5-4	.	TRBJ2-3	.	CASSSGSATDTQYF	TGTGCCAGCAGTTCCGGGAGTGCCACAGATACGCAGTATTTT
TRBV28	.	TRBJ2-7	TRBD2	CASASGRAMTRYEQYF	TGTGCCAGCGCTAGCGGGAGGGCCATGACTAGATACGAGCAGTACTTC
TRBV12-5	.	TRBJ1-1	.	CASGLGTTTEAFF	TGTGCTAGTGGTTTAGGGACTACCACTGAAGCTTTCTTT
TRBV18	.	TRBJ1-1	TRBD1	CASSREDTGTVVYTEAFF	TGTGCCAGCTCGCGAGAAGATACCGGGACAGTGGTATACACTGAAGCTTTCTTT
TRBV10-3	.	TRBJ1-5	.	CAISEFWAGNQPQHF	TGTGCCATCAGTGAGTTTTGGGCAGGCAATCAGCCCCAGCATTTT
TRBV7-9	few	TRBJ2-7	TRBD2	CASSRTSESSYEQYF	TGTGCCAGCAGCCGGACTAGTGAGAGCTCCTACGAGCAGTACTTC
TRBV5-1	.	TRBJ2-7	.	CASSLVSGSVYEQYF	TGCGCCAGCAGCTTGGTTTCGGGGTCTGTCTACGAGCAGTACTTC
TRBV6-5	.	TRBJ1-2	TRBD1	CASRGTGYGYTF	TGTGCCAGCAGGGGGACAGGCTATGGCTACACCTTC
TRBV24-1	.	TRBJ1-1	TRBD1	CATSEQGAREAFF	TGTGCCACCAGTGAACAGGGGGCGAGGGAAGCTTTCTTT
TRBV28	.	TRBJ1-4	TRBD1	CASRDRGQEKLFF	TGTGCCAGCAGAGACAGGGGGCAAGAAAAACTGTTTTTT
TRBV7-7	.	TRBJ2-5	.	CASSDAGRETQYF	TGTGCCAGCAGCGATGCGGGGAGGGAGACCCAGTACTTC
TRBV19	.	TRBJ2-1	TRBD2	CASRTGTSGSNSEQFF	TGTGCCAGTAGAACCGGGACTAGCGGGAGTAATAGTGAGCAGTTCTTC
TRBV7-8	.	TRBJ2-1	TRBD2	CASSLGTSGRFLGNEQFF	TGTGCCAGCAGCTTAGGGACTAGCGGGAGGTTTTTGGGGAATGAGCAGTTCTTC
TRBV6-2/TRBV6-3	.	TRBJ2-7	.	CASSALAPEQYF	TGTGCCAGCAGTGCTCTAGCGCCCGAGCAGTACTTC
TRBV3-1/TRBV3-2	.	TRBJ1-1	.	CASSQESWLQRKTEAFF	TGTGCCAGCAGCCAAGAATCCTGGTTACAAAGGAAAACTGAAGCTTTCTTT
TRBV9	.	TRBJ1-2	TRBD1	CASSARDRLHYGYTF	TGTGCCAGCAGCGCCAGGGACAGGCTTCACTATGGCTACACCTTC
TRBV7-3	.	TRBJ2-2	.	CASSRLNTGELFF	TGTGCCAGCAGCAGACTGAACACCGGGGAGCTGTTTTTT
TRBV7-2	.	TRBJ2-5	.	CASSSNAGNQETQYF	TGTGCCAGCAGCTCAAACGCCGGGAACCAAGAGACCCAGTACTTC
TRBV29-1	.	TRBJ2-5	.	CSVLTRVVEGTQYF	TGCAGCGTTTTAACCAGGGTGGTTGAAGGGACCCAGTACTTC
TRBV30	.	TRBJ1-1	.	CAWSVPGDLNTEAFF	TGTGCCTGGAGTGTCCCAGGGGACTTGAACACTGAAGCTTTCTTT
TRBV21-1	.	TRBJ2-1	.	CASSPQRENVNEQFF	TGTGCCAGCAGCCCTCAGCGGGAGAACGTGAATGAGCAGTTCTTC
TRBV28	few	TRBJ1-4	.	CASGRPATNEKLFF	TGTGCCAGCGGCAGGCCAGCAACTAATGAAAAACTGTTTTTT
TRBV24-1	.	TRBJ1-5	.	CATSEQGFSNQPQHF	TGTGCCACCAGTGAGCAGGGCTTTTCCAATCAGCCCCAGCATTTT
TRBV2	.	TRBJ2-7	.	CASSVSRDGYEQYF	TGTGCCAGCAGTGTATCCAGGGATGGCTACGAGCAGTACTTC
TRBV5-1	.	TRBJ2-2	TRBD2	CASSLFLAENTGELFF	TGCGCCAGCAGCTTGTTCCTAGCGGAGAACACCGGGGAGCTGTTTTTT